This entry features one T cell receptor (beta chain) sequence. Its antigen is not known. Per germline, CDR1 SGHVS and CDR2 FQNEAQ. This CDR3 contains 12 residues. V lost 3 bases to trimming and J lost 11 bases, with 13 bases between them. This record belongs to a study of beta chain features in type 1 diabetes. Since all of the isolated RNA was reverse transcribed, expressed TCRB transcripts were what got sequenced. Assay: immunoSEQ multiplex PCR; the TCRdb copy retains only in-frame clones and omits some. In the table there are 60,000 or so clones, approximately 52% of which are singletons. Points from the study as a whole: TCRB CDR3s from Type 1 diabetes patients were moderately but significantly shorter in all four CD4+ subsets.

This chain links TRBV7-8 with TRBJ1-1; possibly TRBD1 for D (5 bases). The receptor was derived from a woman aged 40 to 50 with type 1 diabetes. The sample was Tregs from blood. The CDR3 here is CASSLEGRRAFF. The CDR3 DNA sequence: TGTGCCAGCAGCTTGGAGGGGCGCAGGGCTTTCTTT. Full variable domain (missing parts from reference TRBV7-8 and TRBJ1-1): GAGVSQSPRYKVAKRGQDVALRCDPISGHVSLFWYQQALGQGPEFLTYFQNEAQLDKSGLPSDRFFAERPEGSVSTLKIQRTQQEDSAVYLCASSLEGRRAFFGQGTRLTVV.